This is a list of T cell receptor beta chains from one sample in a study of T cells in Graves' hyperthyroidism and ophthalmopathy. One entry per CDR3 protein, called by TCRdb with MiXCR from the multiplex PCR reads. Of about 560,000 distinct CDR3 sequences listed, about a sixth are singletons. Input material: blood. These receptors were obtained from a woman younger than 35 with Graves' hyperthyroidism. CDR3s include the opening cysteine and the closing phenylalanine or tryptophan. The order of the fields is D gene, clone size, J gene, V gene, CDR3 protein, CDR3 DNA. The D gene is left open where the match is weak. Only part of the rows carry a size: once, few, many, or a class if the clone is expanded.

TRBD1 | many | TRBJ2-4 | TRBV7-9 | CASSPGAGTVIQYF | TGTGCCAGCAGTCCAGGGGCAGGGACAGTCATTCAGTACTTC
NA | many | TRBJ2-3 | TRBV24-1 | CATSVGGLVLDTQYF | TGTGCCACCAGTGTCGGCGGTCTCGTTCTAGATACGCAGTATTTT
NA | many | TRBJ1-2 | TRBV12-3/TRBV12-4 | CASSPTWTGNYGYTF | TGTGCCAGCAGTCCCACCTGGACGGGGAACTATGGCTACACCTTC
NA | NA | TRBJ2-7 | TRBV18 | CASSPEGRNFIYEQYF | TGTGCCAGCTCACCGGAAGGACGGAATTTCATCTACGAGCAGTACTTC
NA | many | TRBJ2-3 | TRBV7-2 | CASSFTSRDTQYF | TGTGCCAGCAGCTTTACTAGCCGGGATACGCAGTATTTT
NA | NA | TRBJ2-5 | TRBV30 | CAWKRTGLGETQYF | TGTGCCTGGAAGAGGACGGGGTTAGGGGAGACCCAGTACTTC
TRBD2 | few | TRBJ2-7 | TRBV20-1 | CSAGLAYEQYF | TGCAGTGCTGGACTAGCCTACGAGCAGTACTTC
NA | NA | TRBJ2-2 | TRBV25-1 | CASSDPHEGYAGELFF | TGTGCCAGCAGTGACCCCCACGAGGGGTACGCCGGGGAGCTGTTTTTT
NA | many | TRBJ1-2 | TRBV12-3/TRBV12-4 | CATILDRQGRGANYGYTF | TGTGCCACCATCCTCGACCGGCAAGGCAGGGGAGCTAACTATGGCTACACCTTC
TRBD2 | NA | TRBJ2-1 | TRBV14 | CASSQIRAGGQNEQFF | TGTGCCAGCAGCCAAATAAGGGCGGGGGGGCAGAATGAGCAGTTCTTC
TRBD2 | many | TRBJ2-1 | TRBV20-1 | CSARGPSGVRNEQFF | TGCAGTGCTAGAGGCCCTAGCGGGGTTCGCAATGAGCAGTTCTTC